The 3 T cell receptor beta chains reported below all come from one sample, sequenced in a study of T cells in localized non-small cell lung cancer. Sequencing was performed with immunoSEQ multiplex PCR; in TCRdb, only in-frame clones are kept and a portion is missing. The sample has 1,400 or so clones, about 19% seen once. Sequenced here: normal lung tissue next to the tumor, sampled before any cancer treatment. Receptor source: a male donor aged 60 or over with stage I squamous cell lung carcinoma.

This clone is deemed medium-sized. This chain connects TRBV11-3 to TRBJ2-7; 7 nucleotides align to TRBD2. The CDR3 runs 16 residues. J gave up 2 bases and V 0 bases, and 7 bases lay outside the gene matches. Per germline, CDR1 SGHNT and CDR2 YENEEA. CDR3 sequence: CASSLDGAGTPYEQYF. CDR3 nucleotides: TGTGCCAGCAGCTTAGACGGAGCGGGGACTCCCTACGAGCAGTACTTC. The whole variable domain, remainder taken from reference TRBV11-3 and TRBJ2-7, is EAGVVQSPRYKIIEKKQPVAFWCNPISGHNTLYWYLQNLGQGPELLIRYENEEAVDDSQLPKDRFSAERLKGVDSTLKIQPAELGDSAVYLCASSLDGAGTPYEQYFGPGTRLTVT.

Relative to its sample, this clone is large (0.1 to 1%). The chain employs TRBV6-8 and TRBJ2-1, with TRBD2 matching 8 bases. Germline CDR1 reads MNHGY; CDR2 reads SAAAGT. V dropped 7 bases and J dropped 6; count of bases not matched to a gene: 8. The CDR3 extends over 14 amino acids. The CDR3 sequence is CASTNPGTSNEQFF. Written as DNA, the CDR3 is TGTGCCAGCACCAACCCCGGGACTAGCAATGAGCAGTTCTTC.

This clone has just a few counts. The V and J genes are TRBV6-8 and TRBJ1-1, with D unresolved. With 5 bases removed from V and 1 base from J, the gap between germline ends came to 17 bases. This CDR3 contains 16 residues. CDR1 and CDR2 (germline): MNHGY, SAAAGT. DNA of the CDR3: TGTGCCAGCAGTGATAGTGGCCCCATGGGGAACACTGAAGCTTTCTTT. Amino acid sequence: CASSDSGPMGNTEAFF.